Shown below are 32 T cell receptor beta chains from a single sample sequenced in a study of shared clonotypes between healthy human individuals. Generated by immunoSEQ multiplex PCR, the TCRdb table keeps only in-frame clones and is missing some. The data hold around 500,000 clones, with about 80% observed a single time. The specimen sequenced was PBMCs. Source of these receptors: a woman between 40 and 55 years old in good health. Some clones in this sample may be carry-over from other donors' samples.

The chain joins TRBV7-3 to TRBJ2-3; TRBD1 matches at 9 bases. Germline trimming cut 5 bases from V and 5 bases from J; bases unmatched to any gene: 8. CDR1 is SGHTA and CDR2 is FQGTGA in the germline V gene. The CDR3 covers 15 residues. The CDR3 loop reads CASSMTGQGKDTQYF. The CDR3 nucleotides read TGTGCCAGCAGCATGACGGGACAGGGAAAAGATACGCAGTATTTT. The full variable domain, its missing parts supplied by reference TRBV7-3 and TRBJ2-3, is GAGVSQTPSNKVTEKGKYVELRCDPISGHTALYWYRQSLGQGPEFLIYFQGTGAADDSGLPNDRFFAVRPEGSVSTLKIQRTERGDSAVYLCASSMTGQGKDTQYFGPGTRLTVL.

This chain links TRBV5-1 with TRBJ2-7; TRBD1 might be the D (6 bases). V lost 2 bases to trimming and J lost 4 bases, with 16 bases between them. CDR1 SGHRS and CDR2 YFSETQ come from the germline V gene. The CDR3 is 15 amino acids. This chain's CDR3 is CASSLAGTRVYEQYF. CDR3 nucleotides: TGCGCCAGCAGCTTAGCCGGGACAAGGGTTTACGAGCAGTACTTC.

V is TRBV11-2 and J is TRBJ2-1; 8 nucleotides align to TRBD2. After removal of 3 bases from V and 9 bases from J, the junction contained 10 bases not matched to a gene. This CDR3 region has 15 residues. Germline CDR1 reads SGHAT; CDR2 reads FQNNGV. The CDR3 loop reads CASSFSGTPASEQFF. The CDR3 region has the DNA TGTGCCAGCAGCTTTAGCGGGACCCCCGCCAGTGAGCAGTTCTTC.

The chain joins TRBV2 to TRBJ1-2; possible D gene TRBD1, 5 bases. The CDR3 totals 15 residues. V dropped 6 bases and J dropped 4 bases, with 18 bases sitting between them. Germline lookup yields CDR1 SNHLY and CDR2 FYNNEI. The CDR3 spells CASRDPGRGTYGYTF. Here the CDR3 DNA reads TGTGCCAGCAGGGATCCGGGACGGGGGACCTATGGCTACACCTTC.

The chain employs TRBV5-1 and TRBJ2-7; possibly TRBD1 for D (6 bases). Trimming cost V 0 bases and J 1 base, with 11 bases left between them. The germline V gene has CDR1 SGHRS and CDR2 YFSETQ. There are 15 residues in the CDR3. CDR3: CASSLGQGNSYEQYF. Written as DNA, the CDR3 is TGCGCCAGCAGCTTGGGTCAGGGGAATTCCTACGAGCAGTACTTC.

With regard to this clone: Because it lacks the conserved phenylalanine or tryptophan at the end, this CDR3 is likely a read error. Because the CDR3's place on the DNA is in doubt, the DNA is left out and the CDR3 is given as listed by TCRdb. The rearrangement links TRBV5-6 to TRBJ1-5; the table calls TRBD1, which could not be checked here. With termini counted, the CDR3 has 9 amino acids. CDR1 SGHDT and CDR2 YYEEEE come from the germline V gene. CDR3 in amino acids: CASYGQTLN.

V usage is TRBV15 and J usage is TRBJ2-3; no clear D. This CDR3 has 13 amino acids. V was cut by 4 bases and J by 2 bases, with 7 bases left in between. In germline, CDR1 is LNHNV, CDR2 YYDKDF (reference sequence). CDR3 sequence reads: CATSMNPTDTQYF. Here the CDR3 DNA reads TGTGCCACCAGCATGAACCCCACAGATACGCAGTATTTT.

This clone was seen a single time. This sequence joins TRBV29-1 and TRBJ2-7; D is unclear. This CDR3 region has 11 residues. Looked up from germline, CDR1 is SQVTM and CDR2 is ANQGSEA. V was trimmed by 7 bases and J by 2 bases, leaving 9 bases between them. The CDR3 coding sequence is TGCAGCGCCGGAGATCCCTACGAGCAGTACTTC. Amino acids: CSAGDPYEQYF.

The chain uses TRBV5-1 and TRBJ2-1, with 10 bases lining up with TRBD1. V lost 4 bases and J lost 9; bases outside the gene matches: 19. This CDR3 spans 18 amino acids. Germline V gene data show CDR1 as SGHRS and CDR2 as YFSETQ. The CDR3 region has the DNA TGCGCCAGCAGCCAGATACCTTGGGTCGGACAGGGGGGGAGTGAGCAGTTCTTC. Amino acids: CASSQIPWVGQGGSEQFF.

The CDR3: CASFRDRQETQYF. CDR3 DNA sequence: TGTGCCAGCTTCCGGGACCGACAAGAGACCCAGTACTTC. This rearrangement joins TRBV18 to TRBJ2-5, with D perhaps given as TRBD1 or TRBD2 (5 bases each). The ends were cut back, 7 bases at V and 2 bases at J, with 11 bases in the middle. The CDR3 runs to 13 residues. The germline V gene has CDR1 KGHSH and CDR2 LQKENI.

The rearrangement uses TRBV9 and TRBJ2-7; no reliable D call. CDR3 length: 15 residues. V lost 0 bases, J lost 2 bases, and 12 bases lay in between. CDR1 is SGDLS, CDR2 YYNGEE, per germline. The CDR3 DNA reads as TGTGCCAGCAGCGTAGGGGCCGGGTACCCCTACGAGCAGTACTTC. Its protein product is CASSVGAGYPYEQYF.

The V call is TRBV27, the J call TRBJ1-1, with D unresolved. CDR1 and CDR2 from the germline V gene are MNHEY and SMNVEV (reference sequence). This CDR3 spans 13 amino acids. V lost 4 bases and J 6 bases, leaving 12 bases between the germline ends. The CDR3: CASSWRAPAEAFF. CDR3 sequence (DNA): TGTGCCAGCAGTTGGAGGGCCCCTGCTGAAGCTTTCTTT.

The CDR3 DNA follows: TGTGCCAGCAGTAAAGAGGGGGTGGTCTACAATGAGCAGTTCTTC. Protein sequence: CASSKEGVVYNEQFF. J is TRBJ2-1 and V is TRBV6-1; D is possibly TRBD1 (6 bases). Trimming cost V 5 bases and J 3 bases, with 14 bases left between them. CDR1 and CDR2 from the germline V gene are MNHNS and SASEGT. The CDR3 totals 15 residues.

Regarding this clone: With a much larger clone just one base away, this may be a read error. In the same sample, other DNA sequences code for this CDR3. This chain joins TRBV6-1 and TRBJ2-7; 9 bases line up with TRBD1. Germline-derived CDR1 and CDR2 are MNHNS and SASEGT. This CDR3 is built from 15 residues. Here the CDR3 DNA reads TGTGCCAGCAGCCAGGACAGGGGTTCCGCCTACGAGCAGTATTTC. Its translation: CASSQDRGSAYEQYF.

The chain employs TRBV2 and TRBJ1-4; TRBD1 aligns across 8 bases. With V trimmed by 4 bases and J by 8 bases, 3 bases remained unmatched. This CDR3 comprises 13 residues. CDR1 is SNHLY and CDR2 is FYNNEI in the germline V gene. The CDR3 DNA sequence: TGTGCCAGCAGTGGGACAGGGAACGAAAAACTGTTTTTT. Amino acid sequence: CASSGTGNEKLFF.

This chain uses TRBV28 with TRBJ2-6; 9 bases are a match to TRBD1. Trimming cost V 6 bases and J 4 bases; bases outside gene matches: 10. Germline CDR1 and CDR2: MDHEN and SYDVKM. This CDR3 contains 17 residues. The CDR3 region has the DNA TGTGCCAGCAGCCCCGGGACAGGGTGGCAAGGGGCCAACGTCCTGACTTTC. Its translation: CASSPGTGWQGANVLTF.

In regard to this clone: A much larger clone lies one base from this, so it may be a read error. The chain employs TRBV30 and TRBJ2-5, with D perhaps matching TRBD2 (5 bases). CDR3 size: 16 residues. The V gene lost 4 bases and the J gene lost 3 bases, with 21 bases spanning the gap. Germline CDR1 and CDR2: GTSNPN and SVGIG (reference sequence). The CDR3 bases are TGTGCCTGGAAGACGGTTCGCCCAGCGGCCAAAGAGACCCAGTACTTC. It codes for CAWKTVRPAAKETQYF.

The V call is TRBV5-1, the J call TRBJ1-4; no clear D gene. This CDR3 has 15 amino acids. Trimming took 4 bases from V and 5 from J, leaving 15 bases between them. The germline CDR1 and CDR2 sequences are SGHRS and YFSETQ. The CDR3 bases are TGCGCCAGCAGCCGTACTGACCCAAGAAATGAAAAACTGTTTTTT. It specifies CASSRTDPRNEKLFF.

This chain connects TRBV27 to TRBJ2-4; TRBD2 matches 12 bases. The CDR3 is 15 residues long. The V gene's germline CDR1 is MNHEY and CDR2 SMNVEV (reference sequence). The J segment lost 6 bases and the V segment lost 4 bases, leaving 4 bases of the junction unmatched. The CDR3 DNA is TGTGCCAGCAGTTCGACTAGCGGGAGTGTAAACATTCAGTACTTC. This sequence encodes CASSSTSGSVNIQYF.

The V and J genes are TRBV27 and TRBJ2-1, with no clear D. The germline gives CDR1 MNHEY, CDR2 SMNVEV (reference sequence). This CDR3 region has 15 residues. Trimming took 2 bases from V and 0 from J, leaving 8 bases between them. CDR3 in amino acids: CASSLGRDSYNEQFF. The CDR3, as DNA: TGTGCCAGCAGTTTAGGGCGCGACTCCTACAATGAGCAGTTCTTC.

This clone showed up just a few times. The chain links TRBV4-1 to TRBJ1-1, with D unclear. The CDR3 runs 15 residues. Germline CDR1 reads MGHRA; CDR2 reads YSYEKL. V was clipped by 5 bases and J by 4 bases, with 17 bases between them. The CDR3 region is CASSIGREEGTEAFF. CDR3 in DNA: TGCGCCAGCAGCATCGGCCGGGAAGAGGGCACTGAAGCTTTCTTT.

The rearrangement uses TRBV18 and TRBJ2-2; TRBD2 agrees at 8 bases. CDR3 length: 14 residues. Trimming removed 6 bases from V and 4 bases from J; junction bases left unmatched: 4. Germline CDR1 reads KGHSH; CDR2 reads LQKENI. The DNA for the CDR3 is TGTGCCAGCTCCAAGAGCGGGGGCACCGGGGAGCTGTTTTTT. Residues: CASSKSGGTGELFF.

The gene calls are TRBV27 and TRBJ2-4; D may correspond to TRBD1 or TRBD2 (6 bases each). With 2 bases removed from V and 8 bases from J, the gap between germline ends came to 13 bases. Germline V gene sequence: CDR1 MNHEY, CDR2 SMNVEV (reference sequence). This CDR3 has 14 amino acids. The CDR3 reads CASSLKGGIYIQYF. The DNA of the CDR3 is TGTGCCAGCAGTTTAAAGGGGGGAATATACATTCAGTACTTC.

This chain links TRBV7-2 with TRBJ2-6, with D perhaps TRBD1 (5 bases). The V end was cut by 2 bases, the J end by 2 bases, with 16 bases between. Germline V gene sequence: CDR1 SGHTA, CDR2 FQGNSA. The CDR3 extends over 18 amino acids. In nucleotides, the CDR3 is TGTGCCAGCAGCTTATTTTTGATGGGGCCAGCTGGGGCCAACGTCCTGACTTTC. It specifies CASSLFLMGPAGANVLTF.

This clone was picked up a small number of times. The chain recombines TRBV2 with TRBJ2-7, with D perhaps being TRBD1 or TRBD2 (6 bases each). Germline CDR1 is SNHLY and CDR2 is FYNNEI. The CDR3 extends over 12 amino acids. The germline V and J ends were trimmed by 8 bases and 0 bases, with 8 bases remaining between them. The CDR3 loop is CASGGPSYEQYF. The CDR3 DNA sequence: TGTGCCAGCGGGGGGCCCTCCTACGAGCAGTACTTC.

The chain uses TRBV6-5 and TRBJ1-1; 8 positions match TRBD1. Germline CDR1 MNHEY, CDR2 SVGAGI. V was pared by 5 bases and J by 0 bases, with 2 bases of the junction left unmatched. The CDR3 is made up of 14 amino acids. The DNA for the CDR3 is TGTGCCAGCAGTAGGACAGGGATGAACACTGAAGCTTTCTTT. Protein: CASSRTGMNTEAFF.

This clone turned up a few times. The chain is built from TRBV10-3 and TRBJ1-2; D is uncertain. Trimming removed 3 bases at V and 1 base at J, with 3 bases between. The CDR3 loop spans 12 amino acids. The germline V gene has CDR1 ENHRY and CDR2 SYGVKD. CDR3 protein: CAISDSNYGYTF. The CDR3 DNA reads TGTGCCATCAGTGACAGTAACTATGGCTACACCTTC.

About this clone itself: A read error is possible here, since a much larger clone lies one base away. The V gene is TRBV4-1, the J gene TRBJ2-1, with D maybe TRBD1 (5 bases). Germline CDR1 and CDR2: MGHRA and YSYEKL. There are 11 residues in the CDR3. The CDR3 here is CTSSVSGEQFF. Written as DNA, the CDR3 is TGCACCAGCAGTGTATCAGGGGAGCAGTTCTTC.

The chain combines TRBV18 with TRBJ1-5; D call uncertain. Germline values: CDR1 KGHSH, CDR2 LQKENI. CDR3 length: 11 amino acids. The ends were cut back, 2 bases at V and 7 bases at J, with 3 bases in the middle. As DNA, the CDR3 is TGTGCCAGCTCACCAGGGCAGCCCCAGCATTTT. This encodes CASSPGQPQHF.

For the CDR3, the DNA is TGTGCCAGCAGTGACAAGGGGGGCACCAAAAAAAACATTCAGTACTTC. This translates into CASSDKGGTKKNIQYF. This chain uses TRBV6-1 with TRBJ2-4; D possibly matches TRBD1 or TRBD2 (6 bases each). Between the trimmed V and J ends, which lost 3 bases and 4 bases, there was a span of 16 bases. The CDR3 has 16 amino acids. The germline V gene encodes CDR1 MNHNS and CDR2 SASEGT.

In this sample, this clone turned up many times. This chain links TRBV5-4 with TRBJ2-1; D is unclear. The germline V and J ends were trimmed by 0 bases and 8 bases, with 9 bases remaining between them. The germline gives CDR1 SGHNT, CDR2 YYREEE (reference sequence). This CDR3 comprises 13 residues. CDR3 sequence: CASSLGSADEQFF. CDR3 nucleotides: TGTGCCAGCAGCTTGGGCTCCGCCGATGAGCAGTTCTTC.

The CDR3 loop is CASSAGPQGILETQYF. In nucleotides, the CDR3 is TGTGCCAGCAGTGCGGGACCTCAGGGGATTTTGGAGACCCAGTACTTC. The genes are TRBV9 and TRBJ2-5; either TRBD1 or TRBD2 may fit D (6 bases each). Trimming stripped 5 bases from V and 5 bases from J, with 22 bases between. The CDR3 spans 16 residues. The germline CDR1 and CDR2 sequences are SGDLS and YYNGEE.